The 16 T cell receptor beta chains below all came from one sample that was sequenced in a study of memory B cells and T cells in multiple sclerosis. These receptors are not linked to any known antigen. Data came from immunoSEQ multiplex PCR; TCRdb stores just in-frame clones and leaves some out. The data contain approximately 30,000 clones, around 88% of them singletons. CFSE-dim autoproliferating and CFSE-high non-proliferating T cells from unstimulated culture were sequenced separately. Pooled replicate wells came from 50 million to 60 million CFSE-labeled PBMCs cultured approximately seven days without stimulus. The sequenced sample was PBMCs from blood kept in culture. All receptors derive from a human donor with multiple sclerosis.

The chain uses TRBV5-4 and TRBJ1-2; 9 positions agree with TRBD1. Germline V CDR1 and CDR2: SGHNT, YYREEE (reference sequence). The V and J ends lost 2 bases and 4 bases, in that order; junction bases with no gene match: 6. The CDR3 is 15 residues long. In nucleotides, the CDR3 is TGTGCCAGCAGCTTAATTACAGGGGGCGGCTATGGCTACACCTTC. This translates into CASSLITGGGYGYTF.

The CDR3 region is CASSQEIRGGGYEQYF. The CDR3 DNA sequence: TGCGCCAGCAGCCAAGAGATTCGAGGAGGAGGGTACGAGCAGTACTTC. The chain has TRBV4-1 and TRBJ2-7; TRBD2 is a possible D gene (6 bases). Germline CDR1 is MGHRA and CDR2 is YSYEKL. The CDR3 runs 16 residues. V was pared by 0 bases and J by 4 bases, with 16 bases between.

The chain employs TRBV10-1 and TRBJ1-2; D is unresolved. The CDR3 spans 13 residues. Trimming removed 0 bases from V and 6 bases from J, with 8 bases in between. CDR1 and CDR2 from the germline V gene are WNHNN and SYGVQD (reference sequence). The CDR3 coding sequence is TGCGCCAGCAGTGAGTCGGGTACCCATGGCTACACCTTC. Its translation: CASSESGTHGYTF.

V and J are TRBV5-1 and TRBJ2-7; 16 bases align to TRBD2. With V trimmed by 4 bases and J by 4 bases, 8 bases remained unmatched. Looked up from germline, CDR1 is SGHRS and CDR2 is YFSETQ. The CDR3 spans 17 residues. Written as DNA, the CDR3 is TGCGCCAGCAGCCCGGGACTAGCGGGAGGGCCAGGGTACGAGCAGTACTTC. It specifies CASSPGLAGGPGYEQYF.

The CDR3 reads CASSENILGYTF. DNA for the CDR3: TGTGCCAGCAGTGAAAATATCCTTGGCTACACCTTC. The rearrangement joins TRBV2 to TRBJ1-2, with D unclear. The CDR3 runs 12 residues. The germline V gene encodes CDR1 SNHLY and CDR2 FYNNEI. Trimming removed 2 bases from V and 7 bases from J, with 8 bases in between.

This clone was observed a handful of times. V is TRBV19 and J is TRBJ2-7; TRBD1 is a possible D gene (6 bases). The CDR3 contains 14 residues. Germline V gene data show CDR1 as LNHDA and CDR2 as SQIVND (reference sequence). V lost 5 bases and J 7 bases, leaving 18 bases between the germline ends. The CDR3 loop is CASSAQGRGQEQYF. CDR3 nucleotides: TGTGCCAGTAGTGCCCAAGGCAGGGGTCAAGAGCAGTACTTC.

The chain uses TRBV25-1 and TRBJ2-7, with TRBD2 matching 16 bases. Germline values: CDR1 MGHDK, CDR2 SYGVNS. With V trimmed by 8 bases and J by 5 bases, 0 bases remained unmatched. The CDR3 contains 13 residues. CDR3 nucleotide sequence: TGTGCCAGCGGGACTAGCGGGAGGGACGAGCAGTACTTC. This encodes CASGTSGRDEQYF.

V is TRBV27 and J is TRBJ2-5; D is undetermined. Judging by the DNA end, TRBJ2-7 fits better; the J call may be wrong. This CDR3 contains 16 residues. Looked up from germline, CDR1 is MNHEY and CDR2 is SMNVEV (reference sequence). In nucleotides, the CDR3 is TGTGCCAGCAGTTTATCGTCCGAGCGAGTGAGTTACGAGCAGTACTTC. Translation: CASSLSSERVSYEQYF.

The chain recombines TRBV2 with TRBJ2-7, with TRBD2 matching 9 bases. The germline V gene has CDR1 SNHLY and CDR2 FYNNEI. The CDR3 has 16 residues. V lost 0 bases, J lost 5 bases, and 8 bases stayed unmatched. In DNA, the CDR3 is TGTGCCAGCAGTGAAGCGAGGCTAGCGGGGACCCACGAGCAGTACTTC. Protein: CASSEARLAGTHEQYF.

This chain links TRBV7-2 with TRBJ1-2; D not certain. Germline lookup yields CDR1 SGHTA and CDR2 FQGNSA. With 1 base removed from V and 2 bases from J, the gap between germline ends came to 11 bases. The CDR3 extends over 15 amino acids. The CDR3 nucleotides are TGTGCCAGCAGCTTAGAGGCAGGTTTAAACTATGGCTACACCTTC. Translated, it gives CASSLEAGLNYGYTF.

This chain links TRBV14 with TRBJ2-1, with TRBD1 as a possible D gene (6 bases). This CDR3 has 14 residues. Germline loops: CDR1 SGHDN, CDR2 FVKESK. With 2 bases removed from V and 16 bases from J, the gap between germline ends came to 21 bases. This CDR3 is CASSQNLYRTECFF. CDR3 coding DNA: TGTGCCAGCAGCCAAAACCTGTATAGGACAGAATGTTTCTTC.

The J gene is TRBJ1-2, the V gene TRBV7-2; D might be TRBD1 (6 bases). The V end lost 10 bases, the J end lost 8 bases, and 8 bases lay between the germline ends. The CDR3 length is 9 residues. Germline V lookup: CDR1 SGHTA, CDR2 FQGNSA. The CDR3 nucleotides read TGTGCCACCCAGGGGGGCTACACCTTC. Translation gives CATQGGYTF.

Only a few counts were recorded for this clone. The chain employs TRBV5-1 and TRBJ2-3; tentative D call: TRBD2 (6 bases). The germline V gene encodes CDR1 SGHRS and CDR2 YFSETQ. This CDR3 is built from 14 residues. V was clipped by 5 bases and J by 3 bases, with 13 bases between them. The CDR3 spells CASRSGTDTDTQYF. CDR3 DNA sequence: TGCGCCAGCAGATCCGGGACTGATACAGATACGCAGTATTTT.

By proportion, this clone is medium-sized (0.01 to 0.1%). The rearrangement joins TRBV21-1 to TRBJ1-3. TRBV21-1 is listed as a pseudogene. The CDR3 spans 13 residues. The CDR3 DNA follows: TGTGCCAGCAGCCCGTACTCTGGAAACACCATATATTTT. This translates into CASSPYSGNTIYF.

The chain employs TRBV6-1 and TRBJ1-4, with no clear D. This CDR3 contains 13 residues. Germline-derived CDR1 and CDR2 are MNHNS and SASEGT. Trimming took 10 bases from V and 6 from J, leaving 15 bases between them. The CDR3 loop is CAIPGLGHEKLFF. Here the CDR3 DNA reads TGTGCCATCCCCGGGCTAGGGCATGAAAAACTGTTTTTT.

Turning to this clone: The same CDR3 is also encoded by other DNA sequences in this sample. The J gene is TRBJ2-7, the V gene TRBV6-1; possibly TRBD1 or TRBD2 for D (5 bases each). Trimming cost V 1 base and J 5 bases, with 15 bases left between them. CDR1 and CDR2 (germline): MNHNS, SASEGT. The CDR3 has 15 amino acids. CDR3 protein: CASSEGGAWDHEQYF. For the CDR3, the DNA is TGTGCCAGCAGTGAAGGAGGTGCTTGGGACCACGAGCAGTACTTC.